This TCR beta chain was sequenced in a study of cytomegalovirus exposure and HLA in healthy donors. Study-wide results and limits: When a later analysis was performed, an Asian-associated ancestry cluster reportedly had fewer N-insertions than the roughly 700-donor mean. In most subjects, TCR beta sequences reportedly gave accurate predictions of HLA-A and HLA-B alleles. Later analysis associated a missense DCLRE1C variant with TCR beta V- and J-gene trimming.

This CDR3 spans 15 amino acids. CDR1 and CDR2 from the germline V gene are SQVTM and ANQGSEA. Trimming cost V 6 bases and J 5 bases, with 22 bases left between them. 60 Vbeta and 13 Jbeta primers were used in PCR. In the original workflow: Some 9.9 million of 75 million to 85 million unique TCR beta chains were shared, per a later count. Measured with immunoSEQ multiplex PCR; TCRdb has only the in-frame clones, and not every one. V, J and clone size were drawn from that table, and D and trimming were deduced from the DNA. The repertoire holds under 200,000 clones, about four fifths seen once, with approximately 14% in the top ten. With respect to this clone: Its antigen is as yet unknown.

V gene TRBV29-1 combines with J gene TRBJ2-5, with a possible D match to TRBD1 (6 bases). This TCR derives from a woman aged 25 to 39 in good health and CMV-seropositive. Source material: PBMCs. The DNA for the CDR3 is TGCAGCGTCGTAGGGGTGGGGGCAGAGACCGAGACCCAGTACTTC. It yields the protein CSVVGVGAETETQYF.